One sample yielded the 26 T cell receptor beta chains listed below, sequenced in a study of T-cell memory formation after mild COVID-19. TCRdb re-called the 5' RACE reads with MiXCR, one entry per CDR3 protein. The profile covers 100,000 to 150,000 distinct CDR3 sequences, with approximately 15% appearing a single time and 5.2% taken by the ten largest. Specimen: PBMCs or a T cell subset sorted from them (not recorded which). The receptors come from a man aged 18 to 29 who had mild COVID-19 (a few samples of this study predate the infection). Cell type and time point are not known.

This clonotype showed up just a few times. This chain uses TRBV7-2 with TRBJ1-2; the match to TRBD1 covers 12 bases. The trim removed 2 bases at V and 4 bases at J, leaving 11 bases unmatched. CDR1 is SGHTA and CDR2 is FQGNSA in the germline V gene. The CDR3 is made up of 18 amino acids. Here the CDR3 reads CASSLTGTGGVQVYGYTF. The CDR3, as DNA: TGTGCCAGCAGCTTAACCGGGACAGGGGGCGTACAGGTCTATGGCTACACCTTC.

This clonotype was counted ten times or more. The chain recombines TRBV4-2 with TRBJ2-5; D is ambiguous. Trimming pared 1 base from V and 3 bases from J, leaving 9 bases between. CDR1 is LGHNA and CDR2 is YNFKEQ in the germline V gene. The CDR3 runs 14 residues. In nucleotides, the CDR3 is TGTGCCAGCAGCCAAGCCGTGGGCGAAGAGACCCAGTACTTC. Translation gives CASSQAVGEETQYF.

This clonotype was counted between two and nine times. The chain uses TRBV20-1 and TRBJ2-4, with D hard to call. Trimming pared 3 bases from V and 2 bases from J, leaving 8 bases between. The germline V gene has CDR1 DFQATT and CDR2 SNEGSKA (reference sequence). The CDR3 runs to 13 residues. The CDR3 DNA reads TGCAGTGCTAGCACTCACACCAAAAACATTCAGTACTTC. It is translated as CSASTHTKNIQYF.

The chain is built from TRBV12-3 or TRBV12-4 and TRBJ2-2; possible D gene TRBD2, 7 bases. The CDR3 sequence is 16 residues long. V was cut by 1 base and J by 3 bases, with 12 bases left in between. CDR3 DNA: TGTGCCAGCAGTTTAGTTCGGGGGGCCCACACCGGGGAGCTGTTTTTT. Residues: CASSLVRGAHTGELFF.

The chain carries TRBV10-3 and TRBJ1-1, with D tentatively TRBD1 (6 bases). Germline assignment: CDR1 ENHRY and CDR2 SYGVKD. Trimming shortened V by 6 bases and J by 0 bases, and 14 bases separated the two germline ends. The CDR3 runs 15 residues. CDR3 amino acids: CAISQTDSLNTEAFF. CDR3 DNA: TGTGCCATCAGCCAAACGGACAGTTTGAACACTGAAGCTTTCTTT.

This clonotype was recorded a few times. CDR3 residues: CASSWAPGQGFTEAFF. Here the CDR3 DNA reads TGTGCCAGCAGCTGGGCTCCGGGACAGGGGTTTACTGAAGCTTTCTTT. The chain couples TRBV5-6 to TRBJ1-1; the match to TRBD1 covers 10 bases. The trim removed 3 bases at V and 5 bases at J, leaving 10 bases unmatched. CDR1 is SGHDT, CDR2 YYEEEE, per germline. The length of the CDR3 is 16 residues.

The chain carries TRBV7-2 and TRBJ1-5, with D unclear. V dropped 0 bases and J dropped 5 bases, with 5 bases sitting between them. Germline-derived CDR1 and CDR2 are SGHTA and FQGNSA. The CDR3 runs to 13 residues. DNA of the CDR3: TGTGCCAGCAGCTTAGCGCAGCATCAGCCCCAGCATTTT. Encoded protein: CASSLAQHQPQHF.

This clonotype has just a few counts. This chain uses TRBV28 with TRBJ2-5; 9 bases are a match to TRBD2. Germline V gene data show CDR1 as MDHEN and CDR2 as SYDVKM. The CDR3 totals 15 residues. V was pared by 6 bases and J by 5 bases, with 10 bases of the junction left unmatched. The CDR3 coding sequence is TGTGCCAGCAGGGGCGGGGGGGGAAACGTGGAGACCCAGTACTTC. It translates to CASRGGGGNVETQYF.

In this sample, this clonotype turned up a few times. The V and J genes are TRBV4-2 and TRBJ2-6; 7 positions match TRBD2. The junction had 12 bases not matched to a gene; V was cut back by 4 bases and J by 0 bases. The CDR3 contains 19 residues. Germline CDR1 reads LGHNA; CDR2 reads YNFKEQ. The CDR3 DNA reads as TGTGCCAGCAGCCTTAACGGTGCGGGGGTGAGCTCTGGGGCCAACGTCCTGACTTTC. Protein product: CASSLNGAGVSSGANVLTF.

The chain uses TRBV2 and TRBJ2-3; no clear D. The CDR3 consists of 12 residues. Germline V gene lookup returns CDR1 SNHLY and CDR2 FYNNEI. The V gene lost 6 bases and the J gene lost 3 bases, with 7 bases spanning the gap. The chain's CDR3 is CASRLLTDTQYF. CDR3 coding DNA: TGTGCCAGCAGGCTGTTAACAGATACGCAGTATTTT.

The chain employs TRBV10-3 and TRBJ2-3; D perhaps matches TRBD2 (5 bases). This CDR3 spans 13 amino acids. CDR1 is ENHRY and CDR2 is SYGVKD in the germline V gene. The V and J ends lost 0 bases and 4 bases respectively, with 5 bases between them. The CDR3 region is CAISESGADTQYF. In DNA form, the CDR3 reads TGTGCCATCAGTGAGTCGGGAGCAGATACGCAGTATTTT.

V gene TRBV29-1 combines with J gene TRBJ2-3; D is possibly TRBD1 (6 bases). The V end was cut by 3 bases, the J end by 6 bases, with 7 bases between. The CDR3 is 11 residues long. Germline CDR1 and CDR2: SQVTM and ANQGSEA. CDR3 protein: CSVEGADTQYF. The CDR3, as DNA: TGCAGCGTTGAGGGGGCTGATACGCAGTATTTT.

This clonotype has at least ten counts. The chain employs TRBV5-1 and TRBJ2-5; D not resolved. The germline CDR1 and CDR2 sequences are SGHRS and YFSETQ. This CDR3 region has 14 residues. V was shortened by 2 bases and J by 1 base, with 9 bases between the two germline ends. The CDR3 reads CASSFFGPQETQYF. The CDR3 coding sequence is TGCGCCAGCAGCTTTTTTGGACCCCAAGAGACCCAGTACTTC.

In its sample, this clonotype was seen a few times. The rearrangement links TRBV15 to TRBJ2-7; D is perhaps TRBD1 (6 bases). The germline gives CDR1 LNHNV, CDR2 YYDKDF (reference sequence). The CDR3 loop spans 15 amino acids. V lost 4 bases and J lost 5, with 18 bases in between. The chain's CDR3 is CATSKRGKGLHEQYV. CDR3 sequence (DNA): TGTGCCACCAGCAAAAGGGGGAAGGGTCTACACGAGCAGTACGTC.

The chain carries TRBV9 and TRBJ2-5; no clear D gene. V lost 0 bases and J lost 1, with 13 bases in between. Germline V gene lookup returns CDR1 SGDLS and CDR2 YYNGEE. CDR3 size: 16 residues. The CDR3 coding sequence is TGTGCCAGCAGCGTAGCTAACCGGGCCCCCCAAGAGACCCAGTACTTC. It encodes CASSVANRAPQETQYF.

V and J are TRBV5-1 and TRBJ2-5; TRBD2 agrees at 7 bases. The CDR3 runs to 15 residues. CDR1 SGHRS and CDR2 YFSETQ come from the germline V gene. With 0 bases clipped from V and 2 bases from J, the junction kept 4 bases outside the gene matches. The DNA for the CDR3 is TGCGCCAGCAGCTTGGCCGGGGGGAGTCAAGAGACCCAGTACTTC. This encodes CASSLAGGSQETQYF.

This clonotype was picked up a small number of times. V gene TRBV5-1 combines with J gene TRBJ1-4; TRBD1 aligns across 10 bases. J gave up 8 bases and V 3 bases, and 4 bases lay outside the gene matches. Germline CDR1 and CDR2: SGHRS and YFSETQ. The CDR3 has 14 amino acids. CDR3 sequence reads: CASSSGTGVEKLFF. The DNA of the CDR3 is TGCGCCAGCAGCTCCGGGACAGGGGTGGAAAAACTGTTTTTT.

In DNA form, the CDR3 reads TGTGCCAGCAGCGTACAACTAGCGGGGAGCACAGATACGCAGTATTTT. It codes for CASSVQLAGSTDTQYF. The V call is TRBV7-2, the J call TRBJ2-3, with 10 bases lining up with TRBD2. Per germline, CDR1 SGHTA and CDR2 FQGNSA. Trimming cost V 5 bases and J 0 bases; bases outside gene matches: 5. The CDR3 length is 16 residues.

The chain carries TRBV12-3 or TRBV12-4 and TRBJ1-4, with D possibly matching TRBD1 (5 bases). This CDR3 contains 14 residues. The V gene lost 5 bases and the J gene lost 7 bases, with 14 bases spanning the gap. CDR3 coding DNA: TGTGCCAGCAGTCTACAGGTCCCGACTGAAAAACTGTTTTTT. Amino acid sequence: CASSLQVPTEKLFF.

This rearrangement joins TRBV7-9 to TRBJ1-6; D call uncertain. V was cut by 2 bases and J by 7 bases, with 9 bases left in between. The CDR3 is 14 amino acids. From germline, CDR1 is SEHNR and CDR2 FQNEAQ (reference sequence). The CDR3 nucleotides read TGTGCCAGCAGCTTAAGAGGTCGCAATTCACCCCTCCACTTT. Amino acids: CASSLRGRNSPLHF.

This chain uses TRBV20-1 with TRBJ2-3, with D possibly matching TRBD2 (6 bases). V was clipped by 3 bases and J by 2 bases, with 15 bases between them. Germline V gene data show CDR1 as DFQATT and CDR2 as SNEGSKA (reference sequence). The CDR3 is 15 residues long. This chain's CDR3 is CSARARGLSTDTQYF. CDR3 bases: TGCAGTGCTAGGGCCCGGGGACTCTCCACAGATACGCAGTATTTT.

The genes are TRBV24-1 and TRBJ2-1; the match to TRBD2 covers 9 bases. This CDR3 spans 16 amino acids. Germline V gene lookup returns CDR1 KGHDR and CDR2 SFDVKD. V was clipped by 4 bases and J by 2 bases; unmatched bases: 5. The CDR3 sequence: CATSDNSGGAYNEQFF. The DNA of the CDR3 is TGTGCCACCAGTGACAATAGCGGGGGCGCCTACAATGAGCAGTTCTTC.

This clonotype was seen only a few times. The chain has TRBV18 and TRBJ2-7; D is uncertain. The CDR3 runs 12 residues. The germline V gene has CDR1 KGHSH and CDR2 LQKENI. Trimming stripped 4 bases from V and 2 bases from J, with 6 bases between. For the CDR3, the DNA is TGTGCCAGCTCACTCTACACCTACGAGCAGTACTTC. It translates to CASSLYTYEQYF.

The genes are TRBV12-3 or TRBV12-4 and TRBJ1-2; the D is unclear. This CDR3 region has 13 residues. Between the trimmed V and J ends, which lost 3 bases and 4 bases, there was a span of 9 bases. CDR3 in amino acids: CASSFRVGYGYTF. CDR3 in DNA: TGTGCCAGCAGTTTCCGGGTGGGCTATGGCTACACCTTC.

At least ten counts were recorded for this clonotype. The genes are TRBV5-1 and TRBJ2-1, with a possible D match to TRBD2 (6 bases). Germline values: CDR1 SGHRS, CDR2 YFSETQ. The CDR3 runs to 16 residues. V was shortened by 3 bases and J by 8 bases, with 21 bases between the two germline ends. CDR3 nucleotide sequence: TGCGCCAGCAGCTCAAGTCGGCGGACTACTTGGGATGAGCAGTTCTTC. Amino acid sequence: CASSSSRRTTWDEQFF.

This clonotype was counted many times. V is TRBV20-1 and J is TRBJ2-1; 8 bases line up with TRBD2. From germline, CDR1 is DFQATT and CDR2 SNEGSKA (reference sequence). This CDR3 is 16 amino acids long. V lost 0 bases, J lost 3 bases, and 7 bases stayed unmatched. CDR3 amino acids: CSAREVGGGYYNEQFF. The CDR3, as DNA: TGCAGTGCTAGAGAAGTTGGCGGGGGGTACTACAATGAGCAGTTCTTC.